This record concerns one TCR beta chain sequence. Measured with immunoSEQ multiplex PCR; TCRdb has only the in-frame clones, and not every one. The table includes under 300,000 clones, approximately 81% detected once. This specimen belongs to a study of blood T cell repertoires in COVID-19. The CDR3 runs 18 residues. V was cut by 0 bases and J by 3 bases, with 17 bases left in between. Germline V gene lookup returns CDR1 SEHNR and CDR2 FQNEAQ (reference sequence). The sequenced sample consisted of peripheral blood. This sequence joins TRBV7-9 and TRBJ2-2; no reliable D call. This TCR derives from a woman between 55 and 75 years old with active or convalescent COVID-19. CDR3: CASSLAAVGRRYTGELFF. CDR3 DNA sequence: TGTGCCAGCAGCTTAGCAGCAGTCGGCAGGCGATACACCGGGGAGCTGTTTTTT.